The source of this T cell receptor beta chain is a study of regulatory T cells in long-lasting Graves disease (dated by TCRdb to 2020 to 2022). Some background on the complete study: Antithyroid drugs had been taken for less than 3 months by newly diagnosed Graves' disease patients. The study was registered as a clinical trial and conducted in China. This study used TCR sequencing and RNA sequencing of peripheral blood to compare persistent Graves' disease patients against newly diagnosed Graves' disease patients. A total of 33 samples were covered by TCR sequencing, comprising approximately 13 persistent and around 20 newly diagnosed Graves' disease patients. Study-wide findings and limitations: Peripheral blood alone was examined, since thyroid tissue, which constituted the primary lesion, could not be accessed. Sequencing and analysis were restricted to the TCR beta chain. As a limitation, the authors acknowledged that the small sample size may reduce accuracy. Persistent Graves' disease patients showed lower TCR Shannon entropy and fewer highly expanded clones than newly diagnosed patients, suggesting clonal expansion. Patients with persistent disease shared more public clonotypes (over 2,500) than newly diagnosed patients did (approximately 990). Persistent disease showed preferential use of TRBV28, TRBJ1-2 and TRBJ2-5, whereas newly diagnosed disease favored TRBV20-1 and TRBJ2-1.

This clonotype turned up a few times. Its antigen target is currently unknown. The input lacks base qualities; no much larger clone sits a single base away. The CDR3 goes from the cysteine to the phenylalanine over 15 residues. Of all the DNA, just the CDR3 is kept, 45 bases in frame from base 1. Based on the germline V gene, the CDR1 and CDR2 sequences are KGHSH and LQKENI. Relative to germline, V is missing 6 bases and J is missing 8 bases, with 8 bases of the junction outside any gene match. The label giving this sample's time point can be read as: newly diagnosed GD, antithyroid drugs for less than 3 months. For both TCR sequencing and RNA sequencing, RNA was extracted from PBMCs in TRIzol. The diagnosis of Graves' disease followed American Thyroid Association guidelines. Patients for the study were recruited at an endocrinology department in Xi'an, China. From each patient, approximately 10 milliliters of peripheral blood was collected into an EDTA anticoagulant tube. Ficoll Paque Plus density gradient separation was used to isolate PBMCs, and no further T cell sorting was performed. An Agilent 2100 Bioanalyzer and agarose gel were used to assess RNA quality, and a NanoDrop 2000 was used to measure RNA concentration.

Library creation used multiplex PCR. The data were produced on an Illumina HiSeq 4000. TCR beta libraries were built with iRepertoire HTBI primers and Arm-PCR amplification of CDR3 regions. Before sequencing, the PCR products underwent gel purification. In the original analysis: Gene usage analysis of CDR3 amino acid clonotypes relied on the 60 or so TRBV and about 15 TRBJ segments identified across samples. COPE and FqMerger were used to merge filtered high-quality paired reads into contigs. BLAST was used to align contigs to the IMGT TRBV, TRBD and TRBJ reference genes, and CDR3 was defined following IMGT. Highly expanded clones were defined as clonotypes with a frequency above 0.1%. Shannon entropy served as the measure of repertoire diversity, while the Gini coefficient captured V-J evenness. A clonotype found in more than one individual was treated as public. TCRdb redid the processing of the public reads, applying fastp at Q25 and MiXCR, and retained in-frame beta chains. One record per CDR3 amino acid sequence lists the most common genes and DNA. The V and J calls were not made by the authors but by TCRdb's processing. For this sample there are roughly 440,000 distinct CDR3 sequences; less than 20% appear just once. 20% to 25% of the sample lies in the top ten.

The same data also contributed to another study, on T cells in Graves' hyperthyroidism and ophthalmopathy. The second source states: Graves' hyperthyroidism was defined as stable when no progression to ophthalmopathy occurred over 18 months of follow-up. Hyperthyroidism patients were newly diagnosed, had a disease duration of under 2 months, and were aged 18 to 65 years. The study excluded patients with uncontrolled infections, other autoimmune diseases, pregnancy or lactation. Diagnoses were established on the basis of clinical symptoms, serum thyroxine and TRAb, thyroid ultrasound, and orbital computed tomography. A first-round RT-PCR of the TCR CDR3 used the HTBI primer set with the Qiagen OneStep RT-PCR kit. Most expanded thyroid clonotypes (frequency above 0.001) were also detected in blood, a finding suggesting that blood repertoires may reflect thyroid immune responses. A model built on a 13 V-J signature distinguished ophthalmopathy from stable hyperthyroidism, reaching around 90% sensitivity and about 81% specificity in cross-validation and 80%/75% in testing. In validation, the model predicted progression to ophthalmopathy with just under 71% sensitivity and 72.22% specificity, a median of approximately 6.5 months before onset. To identify TCR V-J signatures that set the groups apart, the researchers used a discovery cohort of about a hundred patients, made up of fewer than 50 with Graves' ophthalmopathy and 55 to 65 with stable Graves' hyperthyroidism. Whether ophthalmopathy could be predicted prospectively was tested in an independent validation cohort made up of 18 hyperthyroidism patients plus 17 patients who later progressed to ophthalmopathy. The roughly 91 discovery patients were randomly divided into training and test sets at a 7:3 ratio. The study also compared thyroid tissue and blood T-cell repertoires from a handful of Graves' hyperthyroidism patients. Following sampling, methimazole starting at 30 mg daily was given to hyperthyroidism patients, and high-dose intravenous methylprednisolone was given to ophthalmopathy patients. Libraries were constructed in a second round of multiplex PCR, after which size selection and purification were carried out. Sequencing of the libraries was done on an Illumina HiSeq2000 using paired-end 100 bp reads. SOAPnuke was used to process the raw data, with reads discarded if the reads contained adapters or uncalled bases, had a mean Phred below 15, or lacked an exact constant-primer or identifier match. High-quality paired reads were merged with COPE v1.2.5, and unique nucleotide sequences were defined as clonotypes. MiTCR v1.1 was used to align the clonotypes against IMGT TRBV, TRBD and TRBJ reference segments. The analysis included only V-J combinations with a frequency above 0.0001, which together covered approximately 99% of the repertoires. A TCS score was defined as the ratio of F50 (clonal expansion) to E x V (chaos), with BLOSUM62-based TCRdist applied between CDR3 peptides within each V-J. Welch's t-statistics and random forest reduced roughly 540 V-J features to 13, which were used in a naive Bayes classifier (R e1071). Sample size was not statistically predetermined, and blinding of investigators to group allocation was not performed. TCR Vbeta CDR3 sequencing of 130 to 150 peripheral blood samples (fewer than 45 ophthalmopathy, around 80 hyperthyroidism and approximately 17 progressor patients) is reported in the paper.

The sequence links TRBV18 to TRBJ2-1; 12 nucleotides in the junction match TRBD2. The sample was peripheral blood mononuclear cells (PBMCs), taken at new diagnosis, from a patient treated with antithyroid drugs. This TCR came from a woman under 30 with Graves disease. Donor details come from another sample of the same person, matched by shared clones. For the CDR3, the sequence is CASSLTSGRLYEQFF. The nucleotide sequence is given as TGTGCCAGCTCTCTCACTAGCGGGAGGTTGTATGAGCAGTTCTTC.